Included here is one T cell receptor beta chain sequence, with context. Its target antigen remains unknown. Per-base qualities were not stored, and no clone one base away is much larger. This entry belongs to a study of regulatory T cells in long-lasting Graves disease (dated by TCRdb to the early 2020s). Background for the entire study: Newly diagnosed Graves' disease patients had taken antithyroid drugs for less than 3 months. A total of about 33 samples underwent TCR sequencing, from about 13 patients with persistent Graves' disease and approximately 20 patients with newly diagnosed Graves' disease. Persistent Graves' disease patients were compared with newly diagnosed Graves' disease patients by peripheral blood TCR sequencing and RNA sequencing. The study was registered as a clinical trial and conducted in China.

The library was prepared using multiplex PCR. This sample was sequenced with an Illumina HiSeq 4000. CDR3 regions were amplified by Arm-PCR with iRepertoire HTBI primers to construct TCR beta libraries. Before sequencing, the PCR products went through gel purification. In the paper's pipeline: Across samples, 55 to 80 TRBV and around 15 TRBJ segments were identified and used for gene usage analysis of CDR3 amino acid clonotypes. Filtered high-quality paired reads were merged into contigs using COPE and FqMerger. Contigs were aligned with BLAST to IMGT TRBV, TRBD and TRBJ reference genes, and CDR3 was defined per IMGT. Highly expanded clones were defined as clonotypes with a frequency above 0.1%. Repertoire diversity was measured by Shannon entropy, and V-J evenness by the Gini coefficient. Clonotypes shared by more than one individual were considered public. Clones were called with MiXCR by TCRdb after fastp trimmed the public reads at Q25, and only in-frame beta chains were retained. Entries that share a CDR3 protein sequence are merged under the most common genes and DNA. The authors' filters were not applied to this entry. The sample yields 350,000 to 550,000 distinct CDR3 sequences; 16% were counted once. Of the sample, roughly 23% falls within the top ten clones.

Summary of the overall study and its limitations: Patients with persistent disease shared more public clonotypes (about 2,500) than newly diagnosed patients did (approximately 970). Compared with newly diagnosed patients, patients with persistent Graves' disease had lower TCR Shannon entropy and fewer highly expanded clones, which suggests clonal expansion. The authors acknowledged the small sample size as a limitation that may reduce accuracy. Sequencing and analysis were limited to the TCR beta chain. Persistent disease showed preferential use of TRBV28, TRBJ1-2 and TRBJ2-5, whereas newly diagnosed disease favored TRBV20-1 and TRBJ2-1. Because the primary lesion, thyroid tissue, could not be accessed, the study looked at peripheral blood alone.

The V end loses 8 bases and the J end loses 0 bases, and a stretch of 5 bases separates them. Measured from the cysteine to the phenylalanine, the CDR3 is 11 residues long. The retained sequence is limited to the CDR3, 33 bases, with the frame set at the first base. CDR1 and CDR2, looked up from the germline V gene, are MDHEN and SYDVKM. The time point label here, explained by the study, means: newly diagnosed GD, antithyroid drugs for less than 3 months. RNA was extracted from PBMCs in TRIzol for both TCR sequencing and RNA sequencing. The diagnosis of Graves' disease was made according to American Thyroid Association guidelines. The patients came from an endocrinology department in Xi'an, China. Each patient gave about 10 milliliters of peripheral blood, collected in an EDTA anticoagulant tube. Ficoll Paque Plus density gradient separation was used to isolate PBMCs, and no additional T cell sorting was done. An Agilent 2100 Bioanalyzer and agarose gel were used to check RNA quality, and a NanoDrop 2000 was used to measure RNA concentration.

The sample was also reused in another study, on T cells in Graves' hyperthyroidism and ophthalmopathy. From that second study: Graves' hyperthyroidism was defined as stable when no progression to ophthalmopathy occurred over 18 months of follow-up. The hyperthyroidism patients were between 18 and 65 years old and newly diagnosed, with a disease duration of less than 2 months. Exclusion was applied to patients with uncontrolled infections, other autoimmune diseases, pregnancy or lactation. Diagnoses were based on clinical symptoms, serum thyroxine and TRAb, thyroid ultrasound and orbital computed tomography. For the first round of RT-PCR on the TCR CDR3, the HTBI primer set was used together with the Qiagen OneStep RT-PCR kit. Most expanded thyroid clonotypes (frequency above 0.001) were also detected in blood, suggesting blood repertoires may reflect thyroid immune responses. A 13 V-J signature model separated ophthalmopathy from stable hyperthyroidism, with about 88% sensitivity and 81.08% specificity in cross-validation and 80%/75% in testing. In validation, the model predicted progression to ophthalmopathy with 65% to 71% sensitivity and less than 75% specificity, a median of around 6.6 months before onset. To identify distinguishing TCR V-J signatures, a discovery cohort of about 95 patients was used, comprising 40 to 45 with Graves' ophthalmopathy and some 60 with stable Graves' hyperthyroidism. Prospective prediction of ophthalmopathy was tested in an independent validation cohort of some 20 hyperthyroidism patients and 17 patients who later progressed to ophthalmopathy. The roughly 90 discovery patients were divided at random into training and test sets in a 7:3 ratio. Thyroid tissue and blood T-cell repertoires from six or seven Graves' hyperthyroidism patients were also compared in the study. After sampling, hyperthyroidism patients received methimazole starting at 30 mg daily, and ophthalmopathy patients received high-dose intravenous methylprednisolone. Libraries were constructed in a second round of multiplex PCR, after which size selection and purification were carried out. The libraries were sequenced on an Illumina HiSeq2000 using paired-end 100 bp reads. Raw data were processed with SOAPnuke, discarding reads with adapters, uncalled bases, mean Phred below 15, or no exact constant-primer or identifier match. High-quality paired reads were merged using COPE v1.2.5, and each unique nucleotide sequence was defined as a clonotype. MiTCR v1.1 was used to align clonotypes to the IMGT TRBV, TRBD and TRBJ reference segments. The analysis included only V-J combinations with a frequency above 0.0001, which together covered 99% to 99.2% of the repertoires. A TCS score was defined as the ratio between F50 (clonal expansion) and ExV (chaos), using BLOSUM62-based TCRdist between CDR3 peptides within each V-J. Welch's t-statistics and random forest reduced 450 to 600 V-J features to some 14, which were used in a naive Bayes classifier (R e1071). No statistical method was used to set the sample size in advance, and investigators knew the group allocation. The paper reports TCR Vbeta CDR3 sequencing of 135 peripheral blood samples: some 44 ophthalmopathy, around 80 hyperthyroidism and about 17 progressor patients.

The material sequenced was peripheral blood mononuclear cells (PBMCs), taken at new diagnosis, from a patient treated with antithyroid drugs. The receptor chain draws on TRBV28 and TRBJ2-7; too little of a D gene remains to name it. The TCR was taken from a woman between 18 and 29 years old with Graves disease. Donor details come from another sample of the same person, matched by shared clones. The CDR3 is CASPHSYEQYF. The nucleotides are TGTGCCAGCCCACACTCCTACGAGCAGTACTTC.